This T cell receptor beta chain came from a study of blood T cell repertoires in COVID-19. About the study: Researchers got acute and convalescent COVID-19 samples from the United States, Italy and Spain.

The V gene's germline CDR1 is GTSNPN and CDR2 SVGIG (reference sequence). Trimming took 7 bases from V and 7 from J, leaving 16 bases between them. The CDR3 extends over 13 amino acids. Authors' processing steps: Quantification of nucleated cells was approximated via reference gene primer amplification. Data came from immunoSEQ multiplex PCR; TCRdb stores just in-frame clones and leaves some out. The DNA was the basis for D and trimming; V, J and clone size are from that table. The table has about 210,000 clones, approximately 88% seen once; the top ten hold approximately 10%. The clonotype comes from a man aged 18 to 29 with acute COVID-19. The sample comprised PBMCs or T cells enriched from blood (not recorded which). This chain links TRBV30 with TRBJ1-4; D possibly corresponds to TRBD1 (5 bases). Here the CDR3 DNA reads TGTGCCTACCGGGACTCCCTGGGTGAAAAACTGTTTTTT. Protein sequence: CAYRDSLGEKLFF.